This passage covers 6 T cell receptor beta chains from one sample sequenced in a study of OX40 agonist ivuxolimab in advanced cancers. TCRdb's copy holds only in-frame clones and misses some; the assay was immunoSEQ multiplex PCR. There are tens of thousands of clones in the sample; roughly 90% occur only once, and 4.8% lies in the top ten. Sequencing was performed on CD4+ or CD8+ T cells sorted from blood, taken in a trial of the OX40 agonist ivuxolimab. Receptors were obtained from an adult with an advanced solid tumor such as melanoma, head and neck, liver or kidney cancer.

The chain links TRBV10-3 to TRBJ1-5; D is unresolved. Germline-derived CDR1 and CDR2 are ENHRY and SYGVKD. V was clipped by 0 bases and J by 2 bases, with 5 bases between them. The CDR3 is 14 residues long. This CDR3 reads CAISESRGNQPQHF. In DNA form, the CDR3 reads TGTGCCATCAGTGAGTCGAGGGGCAATCAGCCCCAGCATTTT.

The chain has TRBV28 and TRBJ2-7; perhaps TRBD1 as D (5 bases). This CDR3 has 14 amino acids. Trimming left V 3 bases short and J 2 bases short, with 11 bases between. Germline V gene lookup returns CDR1 MDHEN and CDR2 SYDVKM. The CDR3 sequence: CASSFPGRAYEQYF. CDR3 sequence (DNA): TGTGCCAGCAGTTTTCCAGGGCGCGCCTACGAGCAGTACTTC.

The V gene is TRBV28, the J gene TRBJ1-2; a weak D match, TRBD1 (6 bases). Trimming shortened V by 4 bases and J by 2 bases, and 8 bases separated the two germline ends. Germline CDR1 MDHEN, CDR2 SYDVKM. The length of the CDR3 is 13 residues. Here the CDR3 reads CASSSDRNYGYTF. In DNA, the CDR3 is TGTGCCAGCAGTTCAGACAGGAACTATGGCTACACCTTC.

CDR3 sequence: CASSFLGQGAFYNEQFF. Here the CDR3 DNA reads TGTGCCAGCAGCTTCTTGGGACAGGGGGCTTTCTACAATGAGCAGTTCTTC. The chain is built from TRBV5-6 and TRBJ2-1, with 12 bases identical to TRBD1. The CDR3 contains 17 residues. V was clipped by 2 bases and J by 3 bases; unmatched bases: 6. Germline assignment: CDR1 SGHDT and CDR2 YYEEEE.

V and J are TRBV11-2 and TRBJ2-7; D not certain. Deletions cut 4 bases from V and 5 bases from J, with 12 bases between. The CDR3 covers 13 residues. Germline V lookup: CDR1 SGHAT, CDR2 FQNNGV. CDR3 coding DNA: TGTGCCAGCAGCTCATTCCTCGTCCACGAGCAGTACTTC. Translation: CASSSFLVHEQYF.

The chain employs TRBV28 and TRBJ2-7, with 7 bases aligning to TRBD2. This CDR3 has 13 residues. Germline V gene sequence: CDR1 MDHEN, CDR2 SYDVKM. The trim removed 6 bases at V and 7 bases at J, leaving 9 bases unmatched. The CDR3 is CASSSGTTREQYF. CDR3 DNA sequence: TGTGCCAGCAGCTCCGGGACTACGAGAGAGCAGTACTTC.